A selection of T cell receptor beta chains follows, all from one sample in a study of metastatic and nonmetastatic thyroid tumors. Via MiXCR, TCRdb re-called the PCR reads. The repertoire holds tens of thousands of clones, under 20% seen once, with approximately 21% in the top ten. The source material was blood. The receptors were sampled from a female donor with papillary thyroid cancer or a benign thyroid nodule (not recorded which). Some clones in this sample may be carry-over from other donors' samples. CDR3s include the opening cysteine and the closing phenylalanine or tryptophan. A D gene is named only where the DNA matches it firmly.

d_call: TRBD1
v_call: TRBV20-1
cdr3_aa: CSAAPRQGNSNQPQHF

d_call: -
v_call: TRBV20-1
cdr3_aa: CSARGTDSNTGELFF

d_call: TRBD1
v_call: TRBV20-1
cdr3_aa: CSARDAGGLSGANVLTF

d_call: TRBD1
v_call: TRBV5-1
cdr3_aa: CASSPDGTGDEKLFF

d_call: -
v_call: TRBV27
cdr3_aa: CASSTSDGANEKLFF

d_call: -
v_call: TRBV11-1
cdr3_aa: CASSLGRFGGWRAGEQFF

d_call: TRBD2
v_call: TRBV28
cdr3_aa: CASSLEWLAGAGHNEQFF

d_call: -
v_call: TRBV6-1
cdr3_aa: CASMRVLGDTIYF

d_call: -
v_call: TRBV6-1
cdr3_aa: CASSVYGRQFF

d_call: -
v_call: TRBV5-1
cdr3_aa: CASSLWSSRTGELFF

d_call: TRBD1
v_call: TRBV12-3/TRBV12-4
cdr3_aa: CASYTGTGEQYF

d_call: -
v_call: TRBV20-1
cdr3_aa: CSARAAGSLFDWDEQFF

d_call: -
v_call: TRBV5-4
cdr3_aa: CASSLEASGANVLTF

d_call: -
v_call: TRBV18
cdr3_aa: CASSPDRSTDTQYF

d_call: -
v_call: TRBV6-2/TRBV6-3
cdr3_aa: CASSYGPDYEQYF

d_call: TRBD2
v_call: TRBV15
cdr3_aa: CATSVPSLAGGAPGSCF

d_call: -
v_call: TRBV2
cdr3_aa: CASSEEVKLFF

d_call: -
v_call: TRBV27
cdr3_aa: CASTTRAALGGYTF

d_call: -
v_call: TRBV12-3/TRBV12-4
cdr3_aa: CASTWGLSIGEPFF

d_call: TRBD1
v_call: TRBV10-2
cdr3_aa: CASSDGQGGDYGYTF

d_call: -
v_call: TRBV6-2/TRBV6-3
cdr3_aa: CAIRSGAGTDTQYF

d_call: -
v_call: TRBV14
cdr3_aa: CASSPWGEVNEQFF